Given below is one T cell receptor (beta chain) in context. Antigen: not known. PCR was performed using 60 Vbeta and 13 Jbeta primers. Profiled with immunoSEQ multiplex PCR; TCRdb holds only in-frame clones, not every one. This sample carries 200,000 to 300,000 clones, around 80% of them seen once, and the ten largest clones take around 0.44%. This specimen belongs to a study of cytomegalovirus exposure and HLA in healthy donors. Whole-study findings and limits: The study labeled about 160 TCR beta chains cytomegalovirus-associated.

The CDR3 has 12 amino acids. Germline CDR1 SGDLS, CDR2 YYNGEE. The V and J ends lost 4 bases and 10 bases respectively, with 14 bases between them. This TCR derives from a boy aged 5-17 years in good health and CMV-seronegative. Sequences were obtained from PBMCs. The rearrangement uses TRBV9 and TRBJ1-2; tentatively, D is TRBD1 (5 bases). In DNA form, the CDR3 reads TGTGCCAGCAGCAGCTCAGGGTTGCACTACACCTTC. This encodes CASSSSGLHYTF.